The 9 T cell receptor beta chains presented below share a single source sample, sequenced in a study of shared clonotypes between healthy human individuals. The table came from immunoSEQ multiplex PCR; TCRdb's copy has only in-frame clones and leaves some out. Of 2 million to 2.5 million clones listed, about 90% are singletons. Sequenced sample: naive CD4+ T cells from PBMCs. Subset defined: CD45RA+ positively selected. Source of these receptors: a man between 18 and 35 years old in good health. Some clones in this sample may be carry-over from other donors' samples.

The rearrangement links TRBV6-6 to TRBJ1-2; D uncertain. The V gene lost 1 base and the J gene lost 8 bases, with 5 bases spanning the gap. Germline CDR1 MNHNY, CDR2 SVGAGI (reference sequence). The CDR3 runs to 11 residues. CDR3 sequence (DNA): TGTGCCAGCAGTTACTTCAGGGGCTACACCTTC. Translation gives CASSYFRGYTF.

This rearrangement joins TRBV6-6 to TRBJ1-5, with no clear D. The V gene lost 2 bases and the J gene lost 7 bases, with 15 bases spanning the gap. From germline, CDR1 is MNHNY and CDR2 SVGAGI (reference sequence). There are 15 residues in the CDR3. The CDR3 here is CASSYILGFSQPQHF. CDR3 bases: TGTGCCAGCAGTTACATTCTGGGGTTTAGCCAGCCCCAGCATTTT.

This clone appeared a single time. The chain has TRBV5-1 and TRBJ2-2; D uncertain. V lost 6 bases and J 3 bases, leaving 15 bases between the germline ends. This CDR3 is 15 amino acids long. Germline V lookup: CDR1 SGHRS, CDR2 YFSETQ. The CDR3 DNA sequence: TGCGCCAGCACAGAACAGTCGATTCACACCGGGGAGCTGTTTTTT. Encoded protein: CASTEQSIHTGELFF.

This rearrangement joins TRBV6-1 to TRBJ2-7; D may be TRBD1 (5 bases). Deletions cut 6 bases from V and 9 bases from J, with 18 bases between. There are 13 residues in the CDR3. The germline gives CDR1 MNHNS, CDR2 SASEGT. The CDR3 DNA sequence: TGTGCCAGCAGAACCCGGACACCGTCCCGGCAGTACTTC. Its translation: CASRTRTPSRQYF.

The CDR3 region is CASSSRQGGDEQFF. The CDR3 DNA reads as TGTGCCAGCAGCTCCCGACAGGGGGGAGATGAGCAGTTCTTC. The rearrangement links TRBV7-9 to TRBJ2-1, with 9 bases identical to TRBD1. With 4 bases clipped from V and 8 bases from J, the junction kept 6 bases outside the gene matches. Germline assignment: CDR1 SEHNR and CDR2 FQNEAQ (reference sequence). This CDR3 spans 14 amino acids.

This sequence joins TRBV19 and TRBJ2-1; 9 bases map to TRBD1. CDR1 and CDR2 from the germline V gene are LNHDA and SQIVND (reference sequence). The CDR3 sequence is 16 residues long. With 5 bases clipped from V and 6 bases from J, the junction kept 11 bases outside the gene matches. The CDR3 DNA follows: TGTGCCAGTAGTCCCAACCGGGACAGGGTAAGCAATGAGCAGTTCTTC. The encoded protein is CASSPNRDRVSNEQFF.

J is TRBJ2-3 and V is TRBV27; D not resolved. V lost 2 bases and J 3 bases, leaving 18 bases between the germline ends. CDR3 length: 17 residues. The germline gives CDR1 MNHEY, CDR2 SMNVEV (reference sequence). CDR3 amino acids: CASSLTPRPVGTDTQYF. The CDR3 nucleotides read TGTGCCAGCAGTTTAACTCCCCGCCCAGTGGGTACAGATACGCAGTATTTT.

This chain links TRBV18 with TRBJ2-1; the match to TRBD2 covers 9 bases. This CDR3 region has 13 residues. The trim removed 11 bases at V and 5 bases at J, leaving 7 bases unmatched. Germline loops: CDR1 KGHSH, CDR2 LQKENI. The CDR3 DNA is TGTGCCGGAACTAGCGGGCTGAACAATGAGCAGTTCTTC. It codes for CAGTSGLNNEQFF. The whole variable domain, remainder taken from reference TRBV18 and TRBJ2-1, is NAGVMQNPRHLVRRRGQEARLRCSPMKGHSHVYWYRQLPEEGLKFMVYLQKENIIDESGMPKERFSAEFPKEGPSILRIQQVVRGDSAAYFCAGTSGLNNEQFFGPGTRLTVL.

The chain links TRBV5-1 to TRBJ2-7; the D call may be TRBD1 or TRBD2 (5 bases each). Germline V lookup: CDR1 SGHRS, CDR2 YFSETQ. There are 14 residues in the CDR3. Trimming removed 0 bases from V and 6 bases from J, with 13 bases in between. CDR3 amino acids: CASSLEGFGSEQYF. DNA for the CDR3: TGCGCCAGCAGCTTGGAGGGGTTTGGGAGCGAGCAGTACTTC. The whole variable domain, filled in from reference TRBV5-1 and TRBJ2-7, reads KAGVTQTPRYLIKTRGQQVTLSCSPISGHRSVSWYQQTPGQGLQFLFEYFSETQRNKGNFPGRFSGRQFSNSRSEMNVSTLELGDSALYLCASSLEGFGSEQYFGPGTRLTVT.